The clone carrying this T cell receptor (beta chain) occurred a few times. These data originate in a study of T-cell reconstitution after alpha-beta-depleted transplantation in children. Unique molecular identifiers were incorporated during preparation of the TCRbeta library. MiXCR, applied by TCRdb to the PCR reads, yields one record per CDR3 protein. The table has fewer than 550,000 distinct CDR3 sequences, 11% seen once. From germline, CDR1 is SGHRS and CDR2 YFSETQ. The trim removed 3 bases at V and 3 bases at J, leaving 10 bases unmatched. The CDR3 length is 17 residues. This sample comprised PBMCs from the stem cell graft donor, obtained from the stem cell graft. This clonotype originated in a human donor who donated a stem cell graft to a child with acute myeloid leukemia. This chain connects TRBV5-1 to TRBJ2-2, with 8 bases identical to TRBD2. CDR3 region: CASSSGGALRHTGELFF. DNA for the CDR3: TGCGCCAGCAGCTCGGGGGGGGCCTTGCGGCACACCGGGGAGCTGTTTTTT.